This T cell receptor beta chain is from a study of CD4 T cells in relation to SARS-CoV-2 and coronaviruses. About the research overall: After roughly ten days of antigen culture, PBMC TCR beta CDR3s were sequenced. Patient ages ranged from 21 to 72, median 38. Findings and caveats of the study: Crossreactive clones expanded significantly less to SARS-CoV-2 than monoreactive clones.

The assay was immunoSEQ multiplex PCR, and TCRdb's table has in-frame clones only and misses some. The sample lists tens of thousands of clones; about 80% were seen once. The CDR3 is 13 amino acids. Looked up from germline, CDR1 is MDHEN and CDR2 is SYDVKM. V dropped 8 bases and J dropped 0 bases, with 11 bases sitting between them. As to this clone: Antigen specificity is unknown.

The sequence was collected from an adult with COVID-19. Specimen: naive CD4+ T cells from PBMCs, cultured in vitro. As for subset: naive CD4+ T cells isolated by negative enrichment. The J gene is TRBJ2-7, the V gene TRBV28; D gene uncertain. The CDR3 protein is CASQVQTSYEQYF. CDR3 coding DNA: TGTGCCAGCCAGGTACAGACCTCCTACGAGCAGTACTTC.